This T cell receptor beta chain was found in a study of T cells in Graves' hyperthyroidism and ophthalmopathy. Authors of the study amplified TCR beta CDR3 regions from RNA transcripts. HTBI primers drove first-round RT-PCR of the TCR CDR3. TCRdb reanalysed the multiplex PCR reads using MiXCR and keeps one entry per CDR3 protein. The sample yields hundreds of thousands of distinct CDR3 sequences, 20% to 25% seen once. This clonotype turned up a few times. Its antigen is undetermined. Uncontrolled infection, other autoimmune disease, pregnancy and lactation each barred patients from inclusion. This sample holds PBMCs from approximately 10 ml fresh peripheral blood. The germline V gene encodes CDR1 MNHNS and CDR2 SASEGT. This CDR3 has 14 residues. The V gene end was trimmed by 8 bases and the J gene end by 2 bases; junction bases not matched to a gene: 6. General observations from the study: In the blood, most expanded thyroid clonotypes above 0.001 appeared as well.

Sequenced: blood. The receptor was derived from a man in his thirties or forties with Graves' ophthalmopathy. V and J are TRBV6-1 and TRBJ1-1; TRBD1 matches at 9 bases. The CDR3 DNA follows: TGTGCCAGCGAAACAGGGGGCTCTAACACTGAAGCTTTCTTT. Its translation: CASETGGSNTEAFF.